The 6 T cell receptor beta chains given below trace back to one sample, sequenced in a study of T cells after posttransplantation cyclophosphamide. TCRdb's table, derived via immunoSEQ multiplex PCR, lists solely in-frame clones and lacks some. The table lists several thousand clones, with no singletons. A marrow graft followed busulfan-fludarabine conditioning, with cyclophosphamide on days +3 and +4. The starting material was PBMCs, obtained after allogeneic stem cell transplant with posttransplant cyclophosphamide. Every receptor here comes from a female patient aged 30 to 40 who received an allogeneic stem cell transplant from an unrelated donor, was CMV-positive, and had acute and chronic GVHD. Some T cells may be graft donor cells.

The chain combines TRBV18 with TRBJ2-1; 15 nucleotides line up with TRBD2. V lost 3 bases, J lost 10 bases, and 7 bases stayed unmatched. In germline, CDR1 is KGHSH, CDR2 LQKENI. The CDR3 is 16 residues long. The CDR3 here is CASSPPGLAGGGEQFF. CDR3 in DNA: TGTGCCAGCTCACCGCCGGGACTAGCGGGAGGAGGAGAGCAGTTCTTC.

This clone qualifies as medium-sized. The chain uses TRBV9 and TRBJ1-3, with TRBD1 as a possible D gene (5 bases). The CDR3 length is 12 residues. Germline CDR1 is SGDLS and CDR2 is YYNGEE. V lost 4 bases, J lost 6 bases, and 8 bases lay in between. The CDR3 reads CASSPGQNTIYF. The CDR3 DNA follows: TGTGCCAGCAGCCCCGGACAAAACACCATATATTTT.

This clone was recorded at least ten times. The rearrangement joins TRBV5-8 to TRBJ2-5; D is perhaps TRBD1 (7 bases). V was pared by 4 bases and J by 5 bases, with 21 bases between. Germline lookup yields CDR1 SGHTS and CDR2 YDEGEE. The CDR3 extends over 16 amino acids. The CDR3 spells CASSTGEARNRETQYF. DNA of the CDR3: TGTGCCAGCAGCACAGGGGAGGCAAGAAACAGGGAGACCCAGTACTTC. Based on the CDR3 plus reference TRBV5-8 and TRBJ2-5, the full variable domain is EAGVTQSPTHLIKTRGQQATLRCSPISGHTSVYWYQQALGLGLQFLLWYDEGEERNRGNFPPRFSGRQFPNYSSELNVNALELEDSALYLCASSTGEARNRETQYFGPGTRLLVL.

This clone was picked up many times. The chain recombines TRBV7-8 with TRBJ2-2; D possibly corresponds to TRBD1 (6 bases). In germline, CDR1 is SGHVS, CDR2 FQNEAQ. The CDR3 spans 15 residues. V lost 4 bases and J lost 1, with 10 bases in between. Written as DNA, the CDR3 is TGTGCCAGCAGCTCGACGACAGGGAACACCGGGGAGCTGTTTTTT. It translates to CASSSTTGNTGELFF.

This clone showed up just a few times. Since a much larger clone is just one base distant, this may be a read error. The V gene is TRBV29-1, the J gene TRBJ2-3; no clear D. The length of the CDR3 is 15 residues. Germline V lookup: CDR1 SQVTM, CDR2 ANQGSEA. CDR3 sequence: CSVSPLRIGADAQYF. CDR3 in DNA: TGCAGCGTTTCTCCACTGAGGATTGGAGCAGATGCGCAGTATTTT.

In this sample, this clone turned up many times. The chain uses TRBV5-6 and TRBJ1-5; possible D gene TRBD1, 6 bases. This CDR3 region has 14 residues. CDR1 is SGHDT, CDR2 YYEEEE, per germline. V was trimmed by 0 bases and J by 4 bases, leaving 8 bases between them. CDR3 nucleotides: TGTGCCAGCAGCTTGGGGACAGCTAATCAGCCCCAGCATTTT. It translates to CASSLGTANQPQHF.